The present entry profiles one T cell receptor (beta chain) with its context. Its specific antigen is unknown. No clone much larger than this one lies a single base away; base qualities are absent. This entry belongs to a study of blood T cell repertoires in COVID-19 (dated by TCRdb to the early 2020s). For context, the study as a whole: Samples from collaborators originated in the United States, Italy and Spain and spanned both the acute and convalescent phases of COVID-19. The dataset comprised deeply sampled blood TCRbeta repertoires from subjects exposed to, actively infected with, or recovered from COVID-19. Where available, HLA class I and class II types were obtained from metadata supplied by the sample provider rather than from assay-based typing. The repertoires were released in a freely available public database meant as a resource for research on the immune response to SARS-CoV-2. The sample metadata nearly always contained a de-identified subject ID, COVID-19 status, age in years and sex. The samples were drawn from the first 160 participants of the ongoing ImmuneRACE study and from more than 1,000 subjects provided by 6 global collaborators. The prospective study material was composed of cDNA or gDNA derived from T cells, B-cell-depleted T cells, or PBMCs.

TCRbeta CDR3 regions were amplified from genomic DNA using the immunoSEQ Assay, a bias-controlled multiplex PCR. As for how the authors treated the data: The number of nucleated cells in each sample was estimated by amplification of reference gene primers within the assay. To quantify the absolute abundance of each unique TCRbeta CDR3 rearrangement, sequence reads were collapsed and filtered. For each sample, productive Simpson clonality was calculated by taking the square root of Simpson's diversity index across productive rearrangements. Imported from immuneACCESS, the table was reduced by TCRdb to in-frame sequences with V and J called. These copies leave out some clones; in studies compared against another copy, an unresolved V gene accounts for under half, and the cause of the remainder is not known. V and J calls and clone size are copied from that table; D and trimming were computed from the DNA. The sample contains approximately 300,000 clones, about nine tenths of them found a single time. Jointly, the top ten make up approximately 5.5% of the sample.

Results and caveats for the whole study, not just this receptor: The amount of clinical and demographic metadata varied by source and participant and was provided uncurated.

In the prospective study, participants were roughly 18 to 95 years old, resided in about two dozen geographic areas of the United States, and were enrolled through a virtual design. In the prospective study, cohorts were assigned on the basis of participant-reported clinical history obtained from a screening survey and a study questionnaire. For ImmuneRACE Cohort 3, a participant was defined as recovered based on two consecutive negative NP/OP PCR tests, clearance by a healthcare professional, or resolution of symptoms. In the prospective study, whole blood, serum and a nasopharyngeal or oropharyngeal swab were collected from each participant by mobile phlebotomists. Additional blood draws and questionnaires over an approximately two-month period could optionally be provided by prospective study participants. Prospective study blood samples were shipped either frozen or at room temperature before DNA extraction.

Sequenced material: PBMCs or T cells enriched from blood (not recorded which). The sequence derives from a man in his 60s who had recovered from COVID-19.

The CDR3 is CASSPSSGSNQPQHF. The DNA reads TGTGCCAGCAGCCCCAGCTCGGGGAGCAATCAGCCCCAGCATTTT. The chain is encoded by TRBV9 joined to TRBJ1-5; no D gene is confidently identified. The CDR3 numbers 15 residues from cysteine through phenylalanine. Only the CDR3 portion is preserved as DNA: 45 bases, with reading frame beginning at the first base. For CDR1 and CDR2, the germline V gene lists SGDLS and YYNGEE. At the junction V is shortened by 4 bases and J by 1 base, with 12 bases in between.